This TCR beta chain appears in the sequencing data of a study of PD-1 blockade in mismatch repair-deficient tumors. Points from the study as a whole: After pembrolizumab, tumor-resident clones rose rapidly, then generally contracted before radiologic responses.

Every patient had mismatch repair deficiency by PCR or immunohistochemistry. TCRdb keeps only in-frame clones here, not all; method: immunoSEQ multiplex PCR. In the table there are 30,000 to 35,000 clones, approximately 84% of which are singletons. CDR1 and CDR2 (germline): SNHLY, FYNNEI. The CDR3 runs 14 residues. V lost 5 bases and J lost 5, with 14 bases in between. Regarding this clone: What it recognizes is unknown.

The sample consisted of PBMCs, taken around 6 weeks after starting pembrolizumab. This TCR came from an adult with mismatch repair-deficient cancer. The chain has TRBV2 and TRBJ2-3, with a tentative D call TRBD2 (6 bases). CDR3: CASSIAGGIDTQYF. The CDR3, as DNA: TGTGCCAGCAGTATTGCGGGCGGGATAGATACGCAGTATTTT. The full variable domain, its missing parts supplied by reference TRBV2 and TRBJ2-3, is EPEVTQTPSHQVTQMGQEVILRCVPISNHLYFYWYRQILGQKVEFLVSFYNNEISEKSEIFDDQFSVERPDGSNFTLKIRSTKLEDSAMYFCASSIAGGIDTQYFGPGTRLTVL.